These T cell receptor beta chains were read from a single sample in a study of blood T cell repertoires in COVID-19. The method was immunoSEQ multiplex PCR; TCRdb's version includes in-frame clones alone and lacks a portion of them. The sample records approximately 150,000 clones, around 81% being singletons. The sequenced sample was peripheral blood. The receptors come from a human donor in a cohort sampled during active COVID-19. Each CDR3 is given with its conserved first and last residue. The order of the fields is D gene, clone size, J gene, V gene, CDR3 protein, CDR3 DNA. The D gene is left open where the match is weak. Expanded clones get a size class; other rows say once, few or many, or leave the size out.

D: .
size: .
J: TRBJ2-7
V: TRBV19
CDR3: CASSRQVSSYEQYF
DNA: TGTGCCAGTAGCAGACAGGTGAGCTCCTACGAGCAGTACTTC

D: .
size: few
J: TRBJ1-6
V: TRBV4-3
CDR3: CASSQDRWVGNSPLHF
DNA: TGCGCCAGCAGCCAAGATAGATGGGTCGGGAATTCACCCCTCCACTTT

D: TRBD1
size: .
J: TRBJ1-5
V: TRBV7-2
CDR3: CASSNWGQGAFQPQHF
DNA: TGTGCCAGCAGCAACTGGGGGCAGGGGGCTTTTCAGCCCCAGCATTTT

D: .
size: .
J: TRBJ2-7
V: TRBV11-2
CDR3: CASSLGGGTSYEQYF
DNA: TGTGCCAGCAGCTTAGGAGGGGGAACCTCCTACGAGCAGTACTTC

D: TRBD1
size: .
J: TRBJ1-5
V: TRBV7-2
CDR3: CASSPGQGRNQPQHF
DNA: TGTGCCAGCAGCCCGGGACAGGGACGCAATCAGCCCCAGCATTTT

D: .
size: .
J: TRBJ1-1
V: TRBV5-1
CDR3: CASSSGQSTEAFF
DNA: TGCGCCAGCAGCTCGGGACAAAGCACTGAAGCTTTCTTT

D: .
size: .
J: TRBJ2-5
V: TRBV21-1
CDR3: CASSPRTGDSRRAQETQYF
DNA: TGTGCCAGCAGCCCTCGGACTGGGGACAGTCGACGGGCCCAAGAGACCCAGTACTTC

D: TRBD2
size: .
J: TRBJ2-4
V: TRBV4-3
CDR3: CASSQQLGRENIQYF
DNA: TGCGCCAGCAGCCAACAGCTCGGGAGGGAAAACATTCAGTACTTC

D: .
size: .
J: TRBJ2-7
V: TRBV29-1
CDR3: CSVRQDSYEQYF
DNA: TGCAGCGTCCGCCAGGATTCCTACGAGCAGTACTTC

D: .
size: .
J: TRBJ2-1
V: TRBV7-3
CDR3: CASSSPGESYNEQFF
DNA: TGTGCCAGCAGCTCCCCAGGGGAGTCCTACAATGAGCAGTTCTTC

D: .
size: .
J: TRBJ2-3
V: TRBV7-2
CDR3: CASSQEFSTDTQYF
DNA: TGTGCCAGCAGCCAAGAGTTTAGCACAGATACGCAGTATTTT

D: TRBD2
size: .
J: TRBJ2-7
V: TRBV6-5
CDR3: CASSYISGRTYEQYF
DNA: TGTGCCAGCAGTTACATTAGCGGGAGGACTTACGAGCAGTACTTC

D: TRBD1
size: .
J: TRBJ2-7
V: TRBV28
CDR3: CASSLGTGIPYEQYF
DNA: TGTGCCAGCAGTTTAGGGACAGGGATCCCCTACGAGCAGTACTTC

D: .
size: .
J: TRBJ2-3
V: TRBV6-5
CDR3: CASSYPGTDTQYF
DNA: TGTGCCAGCAGTTACCCCGGGACAGATACGCAGTATTTT

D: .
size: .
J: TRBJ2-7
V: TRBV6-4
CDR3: CASRPSVRSYEQYF
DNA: TGTGCCAGTCGCCCTAGCGTCCGCTCCTACGAGCAGTACTTC

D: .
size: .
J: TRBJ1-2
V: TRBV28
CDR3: CASSSHRAGHYGYTF
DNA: TGTGCCAGCAGTTCACACAGGGCCGGGCACTATGGCTACACCTTC

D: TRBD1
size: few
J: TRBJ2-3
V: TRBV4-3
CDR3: CASSPRQGHTQYF
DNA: TGCGCCAGCAGCCCCCGACAGGGGCATACGCAGTATTTT

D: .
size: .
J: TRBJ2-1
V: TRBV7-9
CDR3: CASSLVGGNEQFF
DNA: TGTGCCAGCAGCTTAGTAGGGGGCAATGAGCAGTTCTTC

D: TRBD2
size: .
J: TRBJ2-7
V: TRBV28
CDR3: CASWTSGSLYEQYF
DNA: TGTGCCAGCTGGACTAGCGGGAGTCTATACGAGCAGTACTTC

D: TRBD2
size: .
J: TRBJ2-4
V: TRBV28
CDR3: CASSLVRESAKNIQYF
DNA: TGTGCCAGCAGTTTGGTGCGGGAGTCAGCCAAAAACATTCAGTACTTC

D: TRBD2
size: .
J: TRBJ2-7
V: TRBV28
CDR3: CASSRLSSGRGIYEQYF
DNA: TGTGCCAGCAGCCGACTCTCTAGCGGGAGGGGGATCTACGAGCAGTACTTC

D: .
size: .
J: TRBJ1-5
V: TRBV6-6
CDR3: CASRPRSNQPQHF
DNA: TGTGCCAGCAGACCGCGGAGCAATCAGCCCCAGCATTTT

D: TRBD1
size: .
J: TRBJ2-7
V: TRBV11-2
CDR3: CASSLVRTGYEQYF
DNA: TGTGCCAGCAGCTTAGTGCGGACAGGCTACGAGCAGTACTTC

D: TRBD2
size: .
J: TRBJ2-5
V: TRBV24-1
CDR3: CATSNPSGSAETQYF
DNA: TGTGCCACCAGTAATCCTAGCGGGAGCGCAGAGACCCAGTACTTC

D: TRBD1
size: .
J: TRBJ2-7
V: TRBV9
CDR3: CASSPQGVTYEQYF
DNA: TGTGCCAGCAGCCCCCAGGGGGTAACCTACGAGCAGTACTTC

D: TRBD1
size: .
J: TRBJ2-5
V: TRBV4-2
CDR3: CASSPGGGDRDGTQYF
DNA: TGTGCCAGCAGCCCCGGGGGAGGGGACAGGGACGGTACCCAGTACTTC

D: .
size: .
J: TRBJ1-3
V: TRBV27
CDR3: CASSFLPPGNTIYF
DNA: TGTGCCAGCAGCTTCCTACCCCCTGGAAACACCATATATTTT

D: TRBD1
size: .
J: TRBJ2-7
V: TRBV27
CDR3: CASSSTGTGSYEQYF
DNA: TGTGCCAGCAGTTCCACCGGGACAGGTAGCTACGAGCAGTACTTC

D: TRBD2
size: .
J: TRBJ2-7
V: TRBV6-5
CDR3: CASSYGGSGRSYEQYF
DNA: TGTGCCAGCAGTTATGGGGGTAGCGGGAGGTCCTACGAGCAGTACTTC